This T cell receptor (beta chain) was found in a study of spatial heterogeneity in lung cancer. Every TCR cDNA molecule bore a unique molecular identifier. Using its own MiXCR run on the 5' RACE reads, TCRdb lists one record per CDR3 protein. The data show about 90,000 distinct CDR3 sequences, with roughly 10% seen just once and 6.9% held by the top ten. In its sample, this clonotype was seen many times. The CDR3 runs 15 residues. V lost 5 bases to trimming and J lost 9 bases; unmatched junction nucleotides: 10. Time point described: sample taken at primary tumor resection. Whole RNA was taken from tumor, nontumor lung or frozen PBMC; it was then sequenced unsorted. More than 70 TRACERx patients with early, untreated non-small cell lung cancer donated samples.

The chain employs TRBV12-3 or TRBV12-4 and TRBJ2-1; TRBD2 matches at 10 bases. Specimen: PBMCs, collected at surgery. The origin of this receptor is a male donor with early-stage non-small cell lung cancer. The CDR3 nucleotides read TGTGCCAGCAGTCCCCCGCTAGCGGGAGTATTTGAGCAGTTCTTC. Protein product: CASSPPLAGVFEQFF.